One sample yielded the 2 T cell receptor beta chains listed below, sequenced in a study of T-cell reconstitution after alpha-beta-depleted transplantation in children. A TCRbeta library incorporating unique molecular identifiers was prepared. MiXCR, applied by TCRdb to the PCR reads, yields one record per CDR3 protein. The sample yields hundreds of thousands of distinct CDR3 sequences, 13% seen once. This sample comprised PBMCs, obtained before TCRalphabeta/CD19-depleted stem cell transplant. Receptors were obtained from a girl under 10 years old with congenital amegakaryocytic thrombocytopenia, due to receive a stem cell transplant.

V usage is TRBV10-3 and J usage is TRBJ2-5, with TRBD2 as a possible D gene (6 bases). CDR1 is ENHRY, CDR2 SYGVKD, per germline. Trimming left V 7 bases short and J 4 bases short, with 10 bases between. The CDR3 is 12 amino acids. CDR3 nucleotide sequence: TGTGCCATCAAGGGAGGAGGAGAGACCCAGTACTTC. It is translated as CAIKGGGETQYF.

The genes are TRBV24-1 and TRBJ2-2; 7 bases are shared with TRBD1. CDR1 KGHDR and CDR2 SFDVKD come from the germline V gene. CDR3 length equals 15 residues. Trimming removed 4 bases from V and 6 bases from J; junction bases left unmatched: 7. The CDR3, as DNA: TGTGCCACCAGTGACTCGACAGGGACCTCCGGGGAGCTGTTTTTT. It codes for CATSDSTGTSGELFF.